A selection of T cell receptor beta chains follows, all from one sample in a study of shared clonotypes between healthy human individuals. Some clones are missing from TCRdb's copy, which holds only in-frame ones; the method was immunoSEQ multiplex PCR. The sample shows a few hundred thousand clones, around 86% of them seen only once. Input material: memory CD8+ T cells sorted from blood. All receptors come from a man aged 18-30 years in good health. Both conserved end residues are part of each CDR3. Fields, in order: CDR3 length, clone size, D gene, V gene, J gene, CDR3 protein, CDR3 DNA. D genes are given only for firm matches. The listing skips clone size in some rows; elsewhere it reads once, few, many or a size class.

16	many	-	TRBV7-6	TRBJ1-1	CASSLDPQGQNTEAFF	TGTGCCAGCAGCTTAGACCCCCAGGGACAAAACACTGAAGCTTTCTTT
16	-	TRBD2	TRBV5-4	TRBJ2-3	CASSLPGGPGTDTQYF	TGTGCCAGCAGCTTACCGGGAGGGCCCGGCACAGATACGCAGTATTTT
15	-	-	TRBV9	TRBJ1-2	CASSVGIASSYGYTF	TGTGCCAGCAGCGTAGGTATAGCCTCCTCCTATGGCTACACCTTC
15	-	TRBD1	TRBV6-5	TRBJ1-4	CASSTGGQGGEKLFF	TGTGCCAGCAGTACGGGGGGACAGGGTGGAGAAAAACTGTTTTTT
13	-	-	TRBV30	TRBJ2-7	CAWSAGIPYEQYF	TGTGCCTGGAGTGCAGGGATTCCCTACGAGCAGTACTTC
15	-	-	TRBV5-4	TRBJ2-6	CASSLSGYGANVLTF	TGTGCCAGCAGCTTGTCTGGTTATGGGGCCAACGTCCTGACTTTC
11	-	-	TRBV5-6	TRBJ2-7	CASSWSHEQYF	TGTGCCAGCAGCTGGAGCCACGAGCAGTACTTC
15	-	-	TRBV5-1	TRBJ1-2	CASSLEPGYDYGYTF	TGCGCCAGCAGCTTGGAACCAGGGTACGACTATGGCTACACCTTC
19	-	TRBD2	TRBV7-6	TRBJ2-3	CASSQTTSGREFSTDTQYF	TGTGCCAGCAGCCAGACGACTAGCGGGAGGGAGTTTAGCACAGATACGCAGTATTTT
15	once	TRBD2	TRBV27	TRBJ2-7	CASSLSGGGAYEQYF	TGTGCCAGCAGTTTATCCGGGGGAGGGGCTTACGAGCAGTACTTC
15	-	TRBD2	TRBV27	TRBJ2-7	CASSLSSGISYEQYF	TGTGCCAGCAGTTTATCTAGCGGGATTAGCTACGAGCAGTACTTC
16	-	-	TRBV4-3	TRBJ2-5	CASSQETGPSGETQYF	TGCGCCAGCAGCCAGGAAACCGGGCCCTCAGGGGAGACCCAGTACTTC
9	-	-	TRBV19	TRBJ2-7	CASSIELYF	TGTGCCAGTAGTATTGAGCTGTACTTC
15	-	-	TRBV11-2	TRBJ1-5	CASSQGTATNQPQHF	TGTGCCAGCAGCCAGGGCACGGCCACTAATCAGCCCCAGCATTTT
15	-	TRBD2	TRBV2	TRBJ2-3	CASKEAGGGTDTQYF	TGTGCCAGCAAGGAAGCGGGGGGAGGCACAGATACGCAGTATTTT
14	-	-	TRBV27	TRBJ1-4	CASSLIGSNEKLFF	TGTGCCAGCAGTTTGATAGGATCTAATGAAAAACTGTTTTTT
15	-	-	TRBV5-4	TRBJ2-7	CASSPQPSGSYEQYF	TGTGCCAGCAGCCCACAACCCTCGGGGTCCTACGAGCAGTACTTC
17	-	TRBD2	TRBV19	TRBJ2-1	CASSIRASGDFSSEQFF	TGTGCCAGTAGTATACGGGCTAGCGGGGACTTCAGCAGTGAGCAGTTCTTC
15	-	-	TRBV7-9	TRBJ2-5	CASSLDGVFPETQYF	TGTGCCAGCAGCTTAGATGGCGTCTTTCCCGAGACCCAGTACTTC
15	-	TRBD2	TRBV7-2	TRBJ2-7	CASSTSSGRGYEQYF	TGTGCCAGCAGCACCTCTAGCGGGAGAGGGTACGAGCAGTACTTC
14	-	-	TRBV28	TRBJ1-1	CASSFRPGDTEAFF	TGTGCCAGCAGTTTTCGGCCAGGGGACACTGAAGCTTTCTTT
14	-	-	TRBV10-2	TRBJ1-2	CASSETAGFGGYTF	TGCGCCAGCAGTGAGACGGCCGGGTTCGGCGGCTACACCTTC
18	-	TRBD2	TRBV27	TRBJ2-3	CASSLRPSGLAGVDTQYF	TGTGCCAGCAGTTTACGCCCCAGCGGACTAGCGGGAGTCGATACGCAGTATTTT
14	-	TRBD2	TRBV2	TRBJ2-7	CARASGRPPFEQYF	TGTGCCAGGGCTAGCGGGAGGCCCCCGTTCGAGCAGTACTTC
13	-	-	TRBV5-4	TRBJ1-2	CASSLWGGNGYTF	TGTGCCAGCAGCCTTTGGGGGGGCAATGGCTACACCTTC
18	-	TRBD2	TRBV5-1	TRBJ2-5	CASSWKLAGGRGQETQYF	TGCGCCAGCAGCTGGAAACTAGCGGGAGGGAGGGGGCAAGAGACCCAGTACTTC
16	-	-	TRBV5-1	TRBJ1-2	CASSRTGTHPNYGYTF	TGCGCCAGCAGCAGAACCGGGACACATCCTAACTATGGCTACACCTTC
15	-	TRBD2	TRBV13	TRBJ2-7	CASSLGGLGAYEQYF	TGTGCCAGCAGCTTAGGGGGACTAGGAGCCTACGAGCAGTACTTC
13	-	-	TRBV6-5	TRBJ1-1	CASSPGRNTEAFF	TGTGCCAGCAGTCCGGGTCGGAACACTGAAGCTTTCTTT
14	-	TRBD2	TRBV27	TRBJ2-7	CASSWGGNSYEQYF	TGTGCCAGCAGTTGGGGAGGGAACTCCTACGAGCAGTACTTC
11	many	TRBD1	TRBV11-2	TRBJ1-2	CASSFDDRGTF	TGTGCCAGCAGCTTTGACGACAGGGGCACCTTC
13	-	-	TRBV6-5	TRBJ2-7	CASSPGHDYEQYF	TGTGCCAGCAGCCCCGGACATGACTACGAGCAGTACTTC
18	-	-	TRBV27	TRBJ2-5	CASNVYPGHPPRWETQYF	TGTGCCAGCAATGTCTACCCGGGACACCCACCCCGGTGGGAGACCCAGTACTTC
13	-	-	TRBV15	TRBJ2-7	CATSRDRQATQDF	TGTGCCACCAGCAGAGATCGGCAGGCAACCCAGGACTTC
17	-	TRBD1	TRBV28	TRBJ2-7	CASSPSPGTGGPYEQYF	TGTGCCAGCAGCCCTAGCCCCGGGACAGGGGGTCCCTACGAGCAGTACTTC
15	-	-	TRBV25-1	TRBJ2-3	CASSVLVSATDTQYF	TGTGCCAGCAGTGTACTAGTCTCCGCCACAGATACGCAGTATTTT
13	few	-	TRBV2	TRBJ1-1	CASSSVEGTEAFF	TGTGCCAGCAGCTCAGTGGAGGGCACTGAAGCTTTCTTT
11	-	-	TRBV5-6	TRBJ2-1	CASSYTSEQFF	TGTGCCAGCAGCTATACGTCGGAGCAGTTCTTC